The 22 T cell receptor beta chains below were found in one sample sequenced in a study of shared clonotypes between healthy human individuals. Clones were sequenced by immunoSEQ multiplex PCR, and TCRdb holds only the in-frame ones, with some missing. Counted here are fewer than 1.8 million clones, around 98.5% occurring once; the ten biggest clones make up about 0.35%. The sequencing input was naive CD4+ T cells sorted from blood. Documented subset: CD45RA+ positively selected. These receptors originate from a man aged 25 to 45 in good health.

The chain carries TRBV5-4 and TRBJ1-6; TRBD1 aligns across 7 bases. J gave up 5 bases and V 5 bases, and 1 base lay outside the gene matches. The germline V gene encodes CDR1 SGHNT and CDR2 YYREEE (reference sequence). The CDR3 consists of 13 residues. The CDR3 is CASRQGNNSPLHF. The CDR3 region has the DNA TGTGCCAGCAGACAGGGGAATAATTCACCCCTCCACTTT.

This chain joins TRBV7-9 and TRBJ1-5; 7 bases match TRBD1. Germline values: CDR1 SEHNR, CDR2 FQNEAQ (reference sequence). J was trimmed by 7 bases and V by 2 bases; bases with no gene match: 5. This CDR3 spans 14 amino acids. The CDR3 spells CASSLTGERQPQHF. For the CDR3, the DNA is TGTGCCAGCAGCTTAACAGGGGAAAGACAGCCCCAGCATTTT.

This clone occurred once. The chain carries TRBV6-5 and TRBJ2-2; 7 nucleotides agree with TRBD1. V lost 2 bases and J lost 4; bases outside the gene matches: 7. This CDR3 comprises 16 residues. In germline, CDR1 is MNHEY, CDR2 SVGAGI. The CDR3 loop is CASSYRTGVITGELFF. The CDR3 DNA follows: TGTGCCAGCAGTTACCGGACAGGAGTGATCACCGGGGAGCTGTTTTTT.

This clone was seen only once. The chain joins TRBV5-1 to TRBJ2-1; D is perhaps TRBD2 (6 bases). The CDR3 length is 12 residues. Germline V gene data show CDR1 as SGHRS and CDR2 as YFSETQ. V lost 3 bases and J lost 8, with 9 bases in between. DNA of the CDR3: TGCGCCAGCAGCTCGCGACTAGATGAGCAGTTCTTC. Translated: CASSSRLDEQFF.

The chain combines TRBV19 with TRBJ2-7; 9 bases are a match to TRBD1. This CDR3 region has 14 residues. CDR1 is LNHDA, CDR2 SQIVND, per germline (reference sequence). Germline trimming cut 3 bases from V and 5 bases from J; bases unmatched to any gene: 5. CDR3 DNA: TGTGCCAGTAGTATGGGACAGGGAGTCAACGAGCAGTACTTC. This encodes CASSMGQGVNEQYF. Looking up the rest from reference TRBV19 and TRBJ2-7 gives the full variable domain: DGGITQSPKYLFRKEGQNVTLSCEQNLNHDAMYWYRQDPGQGLRLIYYSQIVNDFQKGDIAEGYSVSREKKESFPLTVTSAQKNPTAFYLCASSMGQGVNEQYFGPGTRLTVT.

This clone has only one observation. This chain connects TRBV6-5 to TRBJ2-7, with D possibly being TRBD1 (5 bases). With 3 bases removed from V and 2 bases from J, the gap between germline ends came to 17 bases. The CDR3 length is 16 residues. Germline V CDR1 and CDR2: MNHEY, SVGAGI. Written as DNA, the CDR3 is TGTGCCAGCAGTTATGGCCCGCAGGGCCAAACCTACGAGCAGTACTTC. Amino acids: CASSYGPQGQTYEQYF.

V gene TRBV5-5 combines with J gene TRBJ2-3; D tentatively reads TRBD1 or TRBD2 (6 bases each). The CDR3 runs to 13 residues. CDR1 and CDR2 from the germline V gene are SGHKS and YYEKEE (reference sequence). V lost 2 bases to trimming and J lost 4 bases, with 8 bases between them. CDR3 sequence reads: CASSFGGADTQYF. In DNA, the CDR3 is TGTGCCAGCAGCTTCGGGGGCGCAGATACGCAGTATTTT.

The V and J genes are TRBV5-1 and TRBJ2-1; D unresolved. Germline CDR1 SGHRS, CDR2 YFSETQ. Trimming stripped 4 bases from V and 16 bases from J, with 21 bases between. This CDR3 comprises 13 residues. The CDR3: CASSTPPGPPAFF. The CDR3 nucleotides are TGCGCCAGCAGCACACCACCGGGCCCTCCCGCCTTCTTC.

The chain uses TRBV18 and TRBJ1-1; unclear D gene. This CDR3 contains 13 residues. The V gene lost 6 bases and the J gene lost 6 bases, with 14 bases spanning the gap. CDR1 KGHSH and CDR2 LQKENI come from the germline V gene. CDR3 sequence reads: CASSRESRPEAFF. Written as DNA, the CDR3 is TGTGCCAGCTCCCGAGAGTCTAGGCCTGAAGCTTTCTTT.

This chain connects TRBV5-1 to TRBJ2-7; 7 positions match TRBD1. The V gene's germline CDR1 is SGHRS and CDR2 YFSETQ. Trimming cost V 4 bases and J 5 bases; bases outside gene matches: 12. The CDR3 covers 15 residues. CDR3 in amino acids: CASSRQGGPFHEQYF. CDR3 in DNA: TGCGCCAGCAGCCGACAGGGTGGTCCGTTCCACGAGCAGTACTTC.

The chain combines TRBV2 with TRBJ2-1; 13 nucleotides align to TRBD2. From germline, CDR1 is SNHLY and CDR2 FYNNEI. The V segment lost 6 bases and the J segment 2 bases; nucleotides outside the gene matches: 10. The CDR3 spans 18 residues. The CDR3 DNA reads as TGTGCCAGCAGGGAACTAGCGGGAGGGCTGGGGGCCTACAATGAGCAGTTCTTC. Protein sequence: CASRELAGGLGAYNEQFF. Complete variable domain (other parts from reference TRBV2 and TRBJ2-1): EPEVTQTPSHQVTQMGQEVILRCVPISNHLYFYWYRQILGQKVEFLVSFYNNEISEKSEIFDDQFSVERPDGSNFTLKIRSTKLEDSAMYFCASRELAGGLGAYNEQFFGPGTRLTVL.

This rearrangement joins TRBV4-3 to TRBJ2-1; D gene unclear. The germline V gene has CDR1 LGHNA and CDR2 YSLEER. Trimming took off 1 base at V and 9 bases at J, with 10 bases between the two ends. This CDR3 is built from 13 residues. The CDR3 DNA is TGCGCCAGCAGCCAAGTGGGTGGGGTTGAGCAGTTCTTC. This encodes CASSQVGGVEQFF.

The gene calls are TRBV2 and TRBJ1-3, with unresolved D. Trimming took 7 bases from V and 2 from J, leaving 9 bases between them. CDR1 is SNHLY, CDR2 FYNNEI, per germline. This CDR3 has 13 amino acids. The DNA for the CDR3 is TGTGCCAGCAAAGGCAGCACTGGAAACACCATATATTTT. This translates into CASKGSTGNTIYF.

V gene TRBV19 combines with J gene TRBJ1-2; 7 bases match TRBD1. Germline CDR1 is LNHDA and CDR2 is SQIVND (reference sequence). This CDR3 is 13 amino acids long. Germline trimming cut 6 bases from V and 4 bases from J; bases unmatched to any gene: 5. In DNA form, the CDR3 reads TGTGCCAGTAGCTTCCGGGACAGCTATGGCTACACCTTC. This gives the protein CASSFRDSYGYTF.

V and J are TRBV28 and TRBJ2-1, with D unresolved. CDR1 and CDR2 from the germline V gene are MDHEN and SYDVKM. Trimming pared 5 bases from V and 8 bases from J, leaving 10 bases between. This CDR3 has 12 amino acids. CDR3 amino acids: CASSPGRDEQFF. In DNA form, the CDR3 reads TGTGCCAGCAGTCCGGGTAGGGATGAGCAGTTCTTC. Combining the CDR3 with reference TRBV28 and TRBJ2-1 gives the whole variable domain DVKVTQSSRYLVKRTGEKVFLECVQDMDHENMFWYRQDPGLGLRLIYFSYDVKMKEKGDIPEGYSVSREKKERFSLILESASTNQTSMYLCASSPGRDEQFFGPGTRLTVL.

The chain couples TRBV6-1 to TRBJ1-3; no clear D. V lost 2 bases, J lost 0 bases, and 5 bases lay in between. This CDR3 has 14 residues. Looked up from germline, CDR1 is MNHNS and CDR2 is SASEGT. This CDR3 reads CASSEKSSGNTIYF. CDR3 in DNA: TGTGCCAGCAGTGAAAAGAGCTCTGGAAACACCATATATTTT.

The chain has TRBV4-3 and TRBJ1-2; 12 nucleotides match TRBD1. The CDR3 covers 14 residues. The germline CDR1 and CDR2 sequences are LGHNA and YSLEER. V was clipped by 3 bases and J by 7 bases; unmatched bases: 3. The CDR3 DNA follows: TGCGCCAGCAGCCATGGGACAGGGGGCTCTGGCTACACCTTC. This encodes CASSHGTGGSGYTF.

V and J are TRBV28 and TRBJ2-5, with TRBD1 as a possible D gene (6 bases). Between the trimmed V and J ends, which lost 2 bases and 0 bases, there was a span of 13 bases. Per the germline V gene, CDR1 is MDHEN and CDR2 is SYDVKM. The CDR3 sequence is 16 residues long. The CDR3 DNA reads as TGTGCCAGCAGTTTAGTTTGGTCAGGGGACCAAGAGACCCAGTACTTC. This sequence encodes CASSLVWSGDQETQYF.

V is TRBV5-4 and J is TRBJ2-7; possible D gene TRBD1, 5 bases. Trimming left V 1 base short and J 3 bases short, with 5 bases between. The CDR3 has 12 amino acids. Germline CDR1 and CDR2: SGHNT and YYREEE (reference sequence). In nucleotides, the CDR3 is TGTGCCAGCAGCTTGACAGGCTACGAGCAGTACTTC. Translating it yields CASSLTGYEQYF.

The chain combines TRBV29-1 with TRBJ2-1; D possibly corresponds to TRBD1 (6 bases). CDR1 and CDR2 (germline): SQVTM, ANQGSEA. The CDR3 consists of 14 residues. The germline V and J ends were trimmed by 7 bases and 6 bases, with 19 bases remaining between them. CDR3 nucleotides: TGCAGCGCAGAACGCAGGGGAACCATCAATGAGCAGTTCTTC. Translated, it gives CSAERRGTINEQFF.

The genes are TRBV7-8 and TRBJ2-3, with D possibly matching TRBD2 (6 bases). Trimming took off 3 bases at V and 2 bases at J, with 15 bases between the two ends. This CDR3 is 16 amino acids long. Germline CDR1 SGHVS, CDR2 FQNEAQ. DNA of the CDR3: TGTGCCAGCAGCTTTAGGGAGACTAGACCCACAGATACGCAGTATTTT. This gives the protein CASSFRETRPTDTQYF.

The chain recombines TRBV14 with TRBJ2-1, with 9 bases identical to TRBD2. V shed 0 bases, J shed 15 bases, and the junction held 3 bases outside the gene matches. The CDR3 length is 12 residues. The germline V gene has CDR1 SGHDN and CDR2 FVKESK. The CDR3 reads CASSQEGLALFF. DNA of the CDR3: TGTGCCAGCAGCCAAGAGGGACTAGCTCTGTTCTTC.